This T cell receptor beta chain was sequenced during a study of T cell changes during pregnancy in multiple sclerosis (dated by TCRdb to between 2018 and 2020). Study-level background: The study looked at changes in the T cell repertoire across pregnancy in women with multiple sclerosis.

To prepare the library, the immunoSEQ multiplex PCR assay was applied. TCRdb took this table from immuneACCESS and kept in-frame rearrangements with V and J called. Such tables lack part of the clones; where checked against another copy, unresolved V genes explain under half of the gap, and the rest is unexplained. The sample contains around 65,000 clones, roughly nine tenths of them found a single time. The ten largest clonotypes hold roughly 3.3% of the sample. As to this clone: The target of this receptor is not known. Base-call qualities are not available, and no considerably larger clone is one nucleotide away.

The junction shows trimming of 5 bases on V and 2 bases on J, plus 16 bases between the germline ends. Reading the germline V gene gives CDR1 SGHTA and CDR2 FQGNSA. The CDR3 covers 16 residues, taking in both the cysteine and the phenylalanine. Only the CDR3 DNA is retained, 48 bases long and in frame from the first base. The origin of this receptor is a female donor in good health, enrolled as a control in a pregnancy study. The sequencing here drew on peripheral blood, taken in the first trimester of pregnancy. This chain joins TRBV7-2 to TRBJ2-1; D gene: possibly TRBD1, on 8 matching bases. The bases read TGTGCCAGCAGCCCCACAGGGGGGGTCACCTACAATGAGCAGTTCTTC. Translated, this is CASSPTGGVTYNEQFF.